One and the same sample provided the 21 T cell receptor beta chains below, sequenced in a study of Graves' ophthalmopathy and Graves' hyperthyroidism. TCR beta CDR3 regions were amplified from RNA transcripts. Scientists carried out first-round RT-PCR using HTBI primers and then a second-round multiplex PCR. TCRdb independently ran MiXCR on the multiplex PCR reads; one entry per CDR3 protein. The sample has about 620,000 distinct CDR3 sequences, over 20% seen once. The source material was peripheral blood. The origin of the receptors is a woman aged 18-29 years with stable Graves' hyperthyroidism. Some clones in this sample may be carry-over from other donors' samples.

This chain connects TRBV10-1 to TRBJ2-5; no clear D gene. V was shortened by 4 bases and J by 1 base, with 7 bases between the two germline ends. The CDR3 consists of 13 residues. CDR1 and CDR2 (germline): WNHNN, SYGVQD (reference sequence). The CDR3 nucleotides read TGCGCCAGCAGTGCCGACGGCCAAGAGACCCAGTACTTC. Translating it yields CASSADGQETQYF.

This clonotype was detected ten times or more. The V and J genes are TRBV7-9 and TRBJ2-7; possible D gene TRBD2, 6 bases. Between the trimmed V and J ends, which lost 1 base and 4 bases, there was a span of 14 bases. The CDR3 has 15 amino acids. Looked up from germline, CDR1 is SEHNR and CDR2 is FQNEAQ (reference sequence). CDR3 loop: CASSLVRGIGYEQYF. CDR3 sequence (DNA): TGTGCCAGCAGCTTAGTTCGGGGGATTGGTTACGAGCAGTACTTC. Looking up the rest from reference TRBV7-9 and TRBJ2-7 gives the full variable domain: DTGVSQNPRHKITKRGQNVTFRCDPISEHNRLYWYRQTLGQGPEFLTYFQNEAQLEKSRLLSDRFSAERPKGSFSTLEIQRTEQGDSAMYLCASSLVRGIGYEQYFGPGTRLTVT.

This clonotype was picked up many times. The chain couples TRBV9 to TRBJ2-5; D assignment may be TRBD1 or TRBD2 (6 bases each). V gave up 4 bases and J gave up 4 bases, with 20 bases separating them. CDR1 is SGDLS, CDR2 YYNGEE, per germline. The length of the CDR3 is 16 residues. The CDR3 spells CASSLHLGGLGETQYF. The CDR3 region has the DNA TGTGCCAGCAGCCTCCACCTCGGGGGCCTGGGAGAGACCCAGTACTTC.

This clonotype was seen only a few times. The rearrangement joins TRBV2 to TRBJ2-7; 11 bases agree with TRBD2. Germline assignment: CDR1 SNHLY and CDR2 FYNNEI. V dropped 7 bases and J dropped 4; count of bases not matched to a gene: 3. The CDR3 sequence is 13 residues long. CDR3 region: CASTTSGSYEQYF. The CDR3 nucleotides read TGTGCCAGCACAACTAGCGGGAGTTACGAGCAGTACTTC. Looking up the rest from reference TRBV2 and TRBJ2-7 gives the full variable domain: EPEVTQTPSHQVTQMGQEVILRCVPISNHLYFYWYRQILGQKVEFLVSFYNNEISEKSEIFDDQFSVERPDGSNFTLKIRSTKLEDSAMYFCASTTSGSYEQYFGPGTRLTVT.

This clonotype was seen many times. The chain uses TRBV6-2 or TRBV6-3 and TRBJ1-2; D is undetermined. The CDR3 covers 15 residues. CDR1 and CDR2 (germline): MNHEY, SVGEGT. The ends were cut back, 2 bases at V and 1 base at J, with 11 bases in the middle. CDR3 nucleotides: TGTGCCAGCAGTTACCATGACCGCAATAACTATGGCTACACCTTC. Its translation: CASSYHDRNNYGYTF.

Details on this clonotype: The missing conserved phenylalanine or tryptophan at the end of this CDR3 makes a read error likely. This sequence joins TRBV28 and TRBJ2-7, with D maybe TRBD1 (6 bases). V was shortened by 6 bases and J by 6 bases, with 18 bases between the two germline ends. This CDR3 contains 14 residues. The V gene's germline CDR1 is MDHEN and CDR2 SYDVKM. The CDR3 DNA is TGTGCCAGCAGATGGACAGAAGGGTTCGGCGAGCAGTACCTC. It yields the protein CASRWTEGFGEQYL.

This clonotype was observed at least ten times. The chain joins TRBV6-5 to TRBJ1-1, with TRBD1 matching 7 bases. Germline V lookup: CDR1 MNHEY, CDR2 SVGAGI. V lost 1 base and J lost 4; bases outside the gene matches: 6. The CDR3 consists of 15 residues. CDR3: CASSYLGGWVTEAFF. CDR3 coding DNA: TGTGCCAGCAGTTACTTAGGGGGCTGGGTCACTGAAGCTTTCTTT.

This clonotype was counted at least ten times. This chain joins TRBV3-1 and TRBJ2-7; D not resolved. The V gene lost 4 bases and the J gene lost 0 bases, with 10 bases spanning the gap. Germline loops: CDR1 LGHDT, CDR2 YNNKEL (reference sequence). This CDR3 is built from 14 residues. Written as DNA, the CDR3 is TGTGCCAGCAGCCGTCCTTCCCACTCCTACGAGCAGTACTTC. It translates to CASSRPSHSYEQYF.

At least ten counts were recorded for this clonotype. The V call is TRBV15, the J call TRBJ2-2; D gene ambiguous. Per the germline V gene, CDR1 is LNHNV and CDR2 is YYDKDF (reference sequence). Trimming shortened V by 3 bases and J by 0 bases, and 11 bases separated the two germline ends. The CDR3 has 16 residues. CDR3 protein: CATSRSPWPNTGELFF. CDR3 nucleotide sequence: TGTGCCACCAGCAGGAGTCCTTGGCCGAACACCGGGGAGCTGTTTTTT.

The chain couples TRBV24-1 to TRBJ1-1; D is uncertain. Between the trimmed V and J ends, which lost 9 bases and 4 bases, there was a span of 20 bases. Germline V gene lookup returns CDR1 KGHDR and CDR2 SFDVKD. This CDR3 region has 15 residues. This chain's CDR3 is CATGYPRVGSTEAFF. The CDR3 coding sequence is TGTGCCACCGGTTATCCACGTGTGGGTAGCACTGAAGCTTTCTTT.

This clonotype was recorded at least ten times. This sequence joins TRBV28 and TRBJ2-7, with D perhaps matching TRBD2 (6 bases). The CDR3 has 14 amino acids. Deletions cut 9 bases from V and 2 bases from J, with 17 bases between. Germline CDR1 reads MDHEN; CDR2 reads SYDVKM. Here the CDR3 DNA reads TGTGCCAGTTCCGACTCTGGCGGGGCCTACGAGCAGTACTTC. Encoded protein: CASSDSGGAYEQYF.

This clonotype was picked up many times. This rearrangement joins TRBV5-1 to TRBJ2-5, with 8 bases fitting TRBD1. V lost 1 base and J lost 5; bases outside the gene matches: 7. The CDR3 covers 15 residues. Germline CDR1 reads SGHRS; CDR2 reads YFSETQ. CDR3 nucleotide sequence: TGCGCCAGCAGCTTGTTCGACAGGGGATGGGAGACCCAGTACTTC. Its protein is CASSLFDRGWETQYF.

The sample holds many counts of this clonotype. The V gene is TRBV2, the J gene TRBJ2-7; TRBD2 is a possible D gene (6 bases). The germline V and J ends were trimmed by 8 bases and 2 bases, with 10 bases remaining between them. CDR3 length: 12 amino acids. The germline V gene has CDR1 SNHLY and CDR2 FYNNEI. CDR3 amino acids: CASVAAAYEQYF. The DNA for the CDR3 is TGTGCCAGCGTAGCGGCTGCCTACGAGCAGTACTTC.

This clonotype was detected ten times or more. The genes are TRBV15 and TRBJ1-5; D may be TRBD1 (6 bases). V was clipped by 0 bases and J by 1 base, with 22 bases between them. In germline, CDR1 is LNHNV, CDR2 YYDKDF (reference sequence). This CDR3 spans 20 amino acids. The CDR3 DNA reads as TGTGCCACCAGCAGAGATCAGAGAGGGACGGGGCAGGGGAGCAATCAGCCCCAGCATTTT. The encoded protein is CATSRDQRGTGQGSNQPQHF.

Notes on this clonotype: One end of the junction varies from germline; a read error may be responsible. This rearrangement joins TRBV19 to TRBJ1-2; D is ambiguous. The CDR3 extends over 14 amino acids. Germline-derived CDR1 and CDR2 are LNHDA and SQIVND (reference sequence). The CDR3 coding sequence is TGTGCCAGTAATGATCCGGTACAGTGCTATGGTTACACCTTC. Translating it yields CASNDPVQCYGYTF.

For this clonotype: One base away lies a much larger clone, so this may be a sequencing read error. The chain links TRBV6-1 to TRBJ2-7; 9 nucleotides agree with TRBD1. The germline CDR1 and CDR2 sequences are MNHNS and SASEGT. The CDR3 contains 15 residues. CDR3 in amino acids: CASSRSRDRVYEEYF. Written as DNA, the CDR3 is TGTGCCAGCAGTAGGTCACGGGACAGGGTCTACGAGGAGTACTTC.

This clonotype was seen a handful of times. The chain combines TRBV4-1 with TRBJ2-2, with D unresolved. Germline V lookup: CDR1 MGHRA, CDR2 YSYEKL. The CDR3 runs 13 residues. Between the trimmed V and J ends, which lost 7 bases and 1 base, there was a span of 7 bases. The CDR3 loop is CASKVMNTGELFF. The CDR3 region has the DNA TGCGCCAGCAAGGTTATGAACACCGGGGAGCTGTTTTTT.

This clonotype showed up just a few times. V usage is TRBV12-3 or TRBV12-4 and J usage is TRBJ1-2; D not certain. CDR3 size: 13 residues. The V end lost 7 bases, the J end lost 5 bases, and 14 bases lay between the germline ends. As DNA, the CDR3 is TGTGCCAGCACCTCCAGGAGTATTTATGGCTACACCTTC. It yields the protein CASTSRSIYGYTF.

The sample holds many counts of this clonotype. The genes are TRBV7-9 and TRBJ2-7; 8 bases map to TRBD1. The V gene's germline CDR1 is SEHNR and CDR2 FQNEAQ (reference sequence). Losses at the gene ends were 5 bases for V and 3 bases for J; bases not matched to a gene: 6. This CDR3 has 14 amino acids. CDR3 amino acids: CASSTIDRGYEQYF. CDR3 in DNA: TGTGCCAGCAGCACTATTGACAGGGGCTACGAGCAGTACTTC. The full variable domain, rest sourced from reference TRBV7-9 and TRBJ2-7, is DTGVSQNPRHKITKRGQNVTFRCDPISEHNRLYWYRQTLGQGPEFLTYFQNEAQLEKSRLLSDRFSAERPKGSFSTLEIQRTEQGDSAMYLCASSTIDRGYEQYFGPGTRLTVT.

This clonotype appeared many times. J is TRBJ1-2 and V is TRBV6-1, with unresolved D. Germline values: CDR1 MNHNS, CDR2 SASEGT. V lost 6 bases, J lost 8 bases, and 16 bases lay in between. The CDR3 length is 13 residues. CDR3 sequence (DNA): TGTGCCAGCAGACCTGACCCTTACCAGGGCTACACCTTC. Translated: CASRPDPYQGYTF.

This rearrangement joins TRBV6-2 or TRBV6-3 to TRBJ1-5; TRBD1 might be the D (5 bases). The CDR3 totals 14 residues. Trimming pared 0 bases from V and 10 bases from J, leaving 13 bases between. Germline assignment: CDR1 MNHEY and CDR2 SVGEGT. The CDR3, as DNA: TGTGCCAGCAGTTACTCGGCGACAGTGTTCCCCCAGCATTTT. The encoded protein is CASSYSATVFPQHF.